The rows below give T cell receptor beta chains drawn from one sample of a study of shared clonotypes between healthy human individuals. Sequencing used immunoSEQ multiplex PCR; TCRdb keeps in-frame clones, though not all of them. Here the sample spans around 500,000 clones, roughly 80% being singletons. What was sequenced was PBMCs. These receptor sequences come from a woman between 40 and 50 years old in good health. Some clones in this sample may be carry-over from other donors' samples. Both conserved end residues are part of each CDR3. D genes are given only for firm matches. Only some rows state a clone size, as once, few, many or a class for expanded clones.

D	V	size	J	CDR3	DNA
NA	TRBV2	NA	TRBJ1-3	CASSGNSGNTIYF	TGTGCCTCCTCGGGGAACTCTGGAAACACCATATATTTT
TRBD1	TRBV9	NA	TRBJ1-4	CASSYRQGGDEKLFF	TGTGCCAGCAGCTACCGACAGGGCGGTGACGAAAAACTGTTTTTT
NA	TRBV19	few	TRBJ2-7	CASKGPLSYEQYF	TGTGCCAGTAAAGGCCCACTCTCCTACGAGCAGTACTTC
TRBD1	TRBV6-6	NA	TRBJ1-1	CASRRWDRQNTEAFF	TGTGCCAGCAGGCGGTGGGACAGACAGAACACTGAAGCTTTCTTT
TRBD1	TRBV30	NA	TRBJ2-5	CAWTPRDRGKTQYF	TGTGCCTGGACCCCCCGGGACAGGGGAAAGACCCAGTACTTC
NA	TRBV19	once	TRBJ2-1	CASSSAPVGNEQFF	TGTGCCAGTAGTTCCGCCCCGGTTGGCAATGAGCAGTTCTTC
NA	TRBV7-9	NA	TRBJ1-1	CASSLSTSRWNTEAFF	TGTGCCAGCAGCTTGTCGACAAGCCGGTGGAACACTGAAGCTTTCTTT
NA	TRBV18	NA	TRBJ1-5	CASSPRERLDRGPQHF	TGTGCCAGCTCACCACGAGAACGGCTAGATCGGGGGCCCCAGCATTTT
TRBD2	TRBV2	NA	TRBJ2-1	CASTVGGIEQFF	TGTGCCAGCACCGTCGGGGGGATTGAGCAGTTCTTC
NA	TRBV10-2	NA	TRBJ2-2	CASLSNTGELFF	TGCGCCAGCCTCAGCAACACCGGGGAGCTGTTTTTT
NA	TRBV30	few	TRBJ1-1	CAWSSTNQGNTEAFF	TGTGCCTGGAGTTCGACAAACCAGGGTAACACTGAAGCTTTCTTT
NA	TRBV10-3	NA	TRBJ2-2	CAIRSDKTGELFF	TGTGCCATCAGATCAGACAAAACGGGGGAGCTGTTTTTT
TRBD1	TRBV7-8	few	TRBJ1-1	CASRRLDRSIEAFF	TGTGCCAGCAGGAGATTGGACAGGTCGATTGAAGCTTTCTTT
TRBD1	TRBV29-1	NA	TRBJ1-2	CSVATGVDGYTF	TGCAGCGTGGCTACAGGGGTGGACGGCTACACCTTC
TRBD1	TRBV7-9	NA	TRBJ2-7	CASSPAGTAFWEQYF	TGTGCCAGCAGCCCAGCAGGGACAGCTTTTTGGGAGCAGTACTTC
NA	TRBV5-4	NA	TRBJ2-7	CASSLDNLSYEQYF	TGTGCCAGCAGCTTGGACAATCTTTCCTACGAGCAGTACTTC
TRBD2	TRBV2	NA	TRBJ2-5	CASSDPGTSGQETQYF	TGTGCCAGCAGTGACCCTGGGACTAGCGGGCAAGAGACCCAGTACTTC
TRBD1	TRBV28	NA	TRBJ1-1	CASSPGQGDTEAFF	TGTGCCAGCAGTCCGGGACAGGGTGACACTGAAGCTTTCTTT
NA	TRBV7-3	many	TRBJ2-1	CASSPTREYNEQFF	TGTGCCAGCAGCCCCACCCGGGAGTACAATGAGCAGTTCTTC
TRBD1	TRBV28	NA	TRBJ2-7	CASIPLGQGVYEQYF	TGTGCCAGCATCCCACTAGGGCAGGGGGTCTACGAGCAGTACTTC
NA	TRBV2	NA	TRBJ2-7	CASRQEAYEQYF	TGTGCCAGCAGGCAGGAGGCCTACGAGCAGTACTTC
NA	TRBV6-1	NA	TRBJ2-2	CASSGQGLNTGELFF	TGTGCCAGCAGTGGACAGGGACTGAACACCGGGGAGCTGTTTTTT
NA	TRBV6-1	NA	TRBJ2-7	CASSEAGTRSYEQYF	TGTGCCAGCAGTGAAGCGGGGACACGCTCCTACGAGCAGTACTTC
NA	TRBV30	NA	TRBJ2-2	CAWSSGNTGELFF	TGTGCCTGGAGTTCTGGGAACACCGGGGAGCTGTTTTTT
TRBD2	TRBV7-3	once	TRBJ2-1	CASSRGLAGGNEQFF	TGTGCCAGCAGCCGGGGACTAGCGGGAGGCAATGAGCAGTTCTTC
TRBD1	TRBV28	NA	TRBJ2-2	CASKGTGGTGELFF	TGTGCCAGCAAGGGGACAGGGGGCACCGGGGAGCTGTTTTTT
TRBD2	TRBV18	NA	TRBJ2-7	CASSLSGIRNEQYF	TGTGCCAGCTCACTGAGCGGGATCCGGAACGAGCAGTACTTC
NA	TRBV2	few	TRBJ1-5	CASSERGRGQPQHF	TGTGCCAGCAGTGAACGGGGCAGGGGTCAGCCCCAGCATTTT